A selection of T cell receptor beta chains follows, all from one sample in a study of spatial heterogeneity in lung cancer. TCRdb reprocessed the 5' RACE reads via MiXCR and lists one record per CDR3 protein. Of about 25,000 distinct CDR3 sequences in the sample, less than 6% were seen once. The specimen comprised PBMCs, sampled at follow-up. Receptor source: a male donor with early-stage non-small cell lung cancer. Both conserved end residues are part of each CDR3. Each record gives: J gene, clone size, D gene, V gene, CDR3 protein, CDR3 DNA. A D gene is named only where the DNA matches it firmly. Clone size is stated in some rows and not others, as once, few, many or a class when expanded.

>TRBJ1-4|NA|TRBD1|TRBV7-2
CASSSTGVTEKLFF
TGTGCCAGCAGCTCAACAGGGGTTACTGAAAAACTGTTTTTT
>TRBJ2-1|many|NA|TRBV14
CASSQAGGGTYDEQFF
TGTGCCAGCAGCCAAGCGGGGGGCGGGACATACGATGAGCAGTTCTTC
>TRBJ2-2|many|NA|TRBV11-2
CASSPSSRNTGELFF
TGTGCCAGCAGCCCCTCGTCCAGGAACACCGGGGAGCTGTTTTTT
>TRBJ2-1|few|TRBD2|TRBV2
CASSRQSAGLAGNNEQFF
TGTGCCAGCAGTCGTCAATCCGCGGGACTAGCGGGAAACAATGAGCAGTTCTTC
>TRBJ1-1|many|NA|TRBV3-1
CASSQDWPQRGVEAFF
TGTGCCAGCAGCCAAGATTGGCCCCAGCGGGGAGTTGAAGCTTTCTTT
>TRBJ2-1|many|NA|TRBV11-2
CASSSFYGTSPNEQFF
TGTGCCAGCAGCTCTTTCTACGGGACCAGCCCCAATGAGCAGTTCTTC
>TRBJ2-4|many|TRBD1|TRBV12-3/TRBV12-4
CASSPQGQGPKNIQYF
TGTGCCAGCAGTCCACAGGGACAGGGCCCCAAAAACATTCAGTACTTC
>TRBJ2-1|few|TRBD2|TRBV24-1
CATSEGLAAYNEQFF
TGTGCCACCAGTGAGGGACTAGCGGCCTACAATGAGCAGTTCTTC
>TRBJ1-2|NA|NA|TRBV6-1
CASSGDSGNYGYTF
TGTGCCAGCAGTGGGGATAGCGGCAACTATGGCTACACCTTC
>TRBJ2-5|many|TRBD1|TRBV6-2/TRBV6-3
CASRSTGEETQYF
TGTGCCAGCAGATCTACAGGGGAAGAGACCCAGTACTTC
>TRBJ1-5|many|NA|TRBV6-2/TRBV6-3
CASAREGNQPQHF
TGTGCCAGCGCCCGGGAAGGCAATCAGCCCCAGCATTTT
>TRBJ2-2|many|NA|TRBV18
CASSPPARTGELFF
TGTGCCAGCTCACCACCTGCACGGACCGGGGAGCTGTTTTTT
>TRBJ1-2|many|NA|TRBV2
CASSGYGFYGYTF
TGTGCCAGCAGTGGCTATGGGTTCTATGGCTACACCTTC
>TRBJ2-1|many|NA|TRBV29-1
CSAGQNRRDEQFF
TGCAGCGCAGGACAAAACCGGAGAGATGAGCAGTTCTTC
>TRBJ1-4|many|TRBD1|TRBV29-1
CSVRPDREGEKLFF
TGCAGCGTCCGCCCAGACAGGGAGGGCGAAAAACTGTTTTTT
>TRBJ1-5|many|NA|TRBV7-8
CASSHARTDNSNQPQHF
TGTGCCAGCAGCCACGCCAGGACAGACAATAGCAATCAGCCCCAGCATTTT
>TRBJ2-7|few|TRBD2|TRBV5-1
CASSPRLAGGNEQYF
TGCGCCAGCAGCCCGAGACTAGCGGGGGGTAACGAGCAGTACTTC
>TRBJ2-2|medium-sized|NA|TRBV7-3
CASSLRPDGELFF
TGTGCCAGCAGCTTAAGGCCCGACGGGGAGCTGTTTTTT
>TRBJ2-3|many|NA|TRBV10-3
CAISESSASSTDTQYF
TGTGCCATCAGTGAGTCGAGCGCATCTAGCACAGATACGCAGTATTTT
>TRBJ1-2|few|NA|TRBV6-5
CASRPRGFDYGYTF
TGTGCCAGCAGACCCAGGGGATTCGACTATGGCTACACCTTC
>TRBJ2-1|few|TRBD1|TRBV30
CAWSVPGGDNEQFF
TGTGCCTGGAGTGTACCAGGGGGAGACAATGAGCAGTTCTTC
>TRBJ2-7|NA|NA|TRBV7-9
CASRSAGNYEQYF
TGTGCCAGCAGATCGGCCGGGAACTACGAGCAGTACTTC
>TRBJ2-3|many|TRBD2|TRBV16
CASSQSFTSGTGSTDTQYF
TGTGCCAGCAGCCAATCCTTTACTAGCGGAACCGGTAGCACAGATACGCAGTATTTT
>TRBJ2-5|many|NA|TRBV12-3/TRBV12-4
CASSLQWGETQYF
TGTGCCAGCAGTTTACAGTGGGGAGAGACCCAGTACTTC
>TRBJ1-4|NA|NA|TRBV7-3
CASSLRRNEKLFF
TGTGCCAGCAGCCTCCGACGGAATGAAAAACTGTTTTTT
>TRBJ2-2|many|NA|TRBV12-3/TRBV12-4
CASSFRRANTGELFF
TGTGCCAGCAGTTTCCGGAGGGCGAACACCGGGGAGCTGTTTTTT
>TRBJ2-1|many|TRBD2|TRBV12-5
CASGSPGIAGGYNEQFF
TGTGCTAGTGGTTCCCCAGGGATAGCGGGAGGGTACAATGAGCAGTTCTTC
>TRBJ2-3|many|TRBD1|TRBV11-3
CASSWSGTGGPDTQYF
TGTGCCAGCAGCTGGTCCGGGACAGGGGGGCCAGATACGCAGTATTTT
>TRBJ1-2|few|TRBD1|TRBV7-3
CASSTRTGSGYTF
TGTGCCAGCAGCACCCGGACAGGGTCTGGCTACACCTTC
>TRBJ2-4|NA|TRBD1|TRBV20-1
CSARQIRDRGKNIQYF
TGCAGTGCTAGACAAATAAGGGACAGGGGGAAAAACATTCAGTACTTC
>TRBJ2-2|few|NA|TRBV6-6
CASSSRLNTGELFF
TGTGCCAGCAGTTCAAGACTGAACACCGGGGAGCTGTTTTTT
>TRBJ2-1|many|TRBD1|TRBV3-1
CASGGTGGKSEQFF
TGTGCCAGCGGGGGGACAGGGGGCAAATCGGAGCAGTTCTTC
>TRBJ2-3|many|NA|TRBV5-1
CASSSALGDTQYF
TGCGCCAGCAGCTCAGCCTTGGGAGATACGCAGTATTTT
>TRBJ2-1|few|TRBD2|TRBV20-1
CSASLRGGLSYNEQFF
TGCAGTGCTAGTCTTCGGGGGGGCCTCTCCTACAATGAGCAGTTCTTC